These 8 T cell receptor beta chains were all obtained from the same sample, sequenced in a study of T cell responses to AZD1222 COVID-19 vaccine. Method: immunoSEQ multiplex PCR; TCRdb's copy keeps in-frame clones and lacks some. The sample has 79,000 or so clones; 60% to 85% are singletons. The sequencing used peripheral blood, collected 28 days after the second dose of the MenACWY control vaccine. The origin of the receptors is an adult who received the MenACWY meningococcal vaccine as a control.

The genes are TRBV6-5 and TRBJ1-5, with D uncertain. The CDR3 is 14 amino acids. The ends were cut back, 4 bases at V and 2 bases at J, with 9 bases in the middle. CDR1 is MNHEY and CDR2 is SVGAGI in the germline V gene. For the CDR3, the DNA is TGTGCCAGCAGTTGGACTCGGGGCAATCAGCCCCAGCATTTT. Its protein is CASSWTRGNQPQHF.

The V call is TRBV7-3, the J call TRBJ2-1; perhaps TRBD1 as D (5 bases). Between the trimmed V and J ends, which lost 1 base and 10 bases, there was a span of 11 bases. From germline, CDR1 is SGHTA and CDR2 FQGTGA. The CDR3 consists of 13 residues. The CDR3 DNA follows: TGTGCCAGCAGCTTAATAGGGGCGAGAGAGCAGTTCTTC. Translating it yields CASSLIGAREQFF.

The rearrangement links TRBV30 to TRBJ2-1, with D possibly being TRBD2 (5 bases). This CDR3 is 15 amino acids long. CDR1 and CDR2 from the germline V gene are GTSNPN and SVGIG (reference sequence). V lost 8 bases and J lost 0, with 17 bases in between. In DNA form, the CDR3 reads TGTGCCACCCAGACGGGATCAAGCTCCTACAATGAGCAGTTCTTC. Its translation is CATQTGSSSYNEQFF.

The chain uses TRBV18 and TRBJ2-5; D is perhaps TRBD2 (6 bases). The ends were cut back, 3 bases at V and 5 bases at J, with 13 bases in the middle. CDR1 is KGHSH and CDR2 is LQKENI in the germline V gene. The CDR3 has 14 amino acids. CDR3 nucleotide sequence: TGTGCCAGCTCACCTCCGTGGGGGGACGAGACCCAGTACTTC. Protein: CASSPPWGDETQYF. The full variable domain, rest sourced from reference TRBV18 and TRBJ2-5, is NAGVMQNPRHLVRRRGQEARLRCSPMKGHSHVYWYRQLPEEGLKFMVYLQKENIIDESGMPKERFSAEFPKEGPSILRIQQVVRGDSAAYFCASSPPWGDETQYFGPGTRLLVL.

V gene TRBV5-5 combines with J gene TRBJ2-7; D is unclear. CDR1 is SGHKS, CDR2 YYEKEE, per germline (reference sequence). Deletions cut 3 bases from V and 3 bases from J, with 7 bases between. This CDR3 region has 12 residues. The DNA of the CDR3 is TGTGCCAGCAGCTCCGGGCGCTACGAGCAGTACTTC. Translating gives CASSSGRYEQYF.

The chain links TRBV9 to TRBJ1-3; no firm D call. Germline V lookup: CDR1 SGDLS, CDR2 YYNGEE. The germline V and J ends were trimmed by 0 bases and 0 bases, with 4 bases remaining between them. The CDR3 is 14 amino acids. CDR3 DNA sequence: TGTGCCAGCAGCGTAGGAGCCTCTGGAAACACCATATATTTT. Translated, it gives CASSVGASGNTIYF.

V is TRBV23-1 and J is TRBJ2-4, with 9 bases matching TRBD2. TRBV23-1 is marked as an open reading frame, function uncertain. The CDR3 spans 17 residues. Trimming at V came to 0 bases and at J to 3 bases, leaving 6 bases not matched to a gene. The CDR3 protein is CASSQSASGEDKNIQYF. In DNA form, the CDR3 reads TGCGCCAGCAGTCAATCGGCTAGCGGGGAGGACAAAAACATTCAGTACTTC.

The chain combines TRBV29-1 with TRBJ1-2; TRBD1 matches 9 bases. This CDR3 contains 13 residues. CDR1 and CDR2 from the germline V gene are SQVTM and ANQGSEA. The J segment lost 3 bases and the V segment lost 6 bases, leaving 5 bases of the junction unmatched. The CDR3 sequence is CSVGDREDYGYTF. The DNA for the CDR3 is TGCAGCGTGGGGGACAGGGAGGACTATGGCTACACCTTC.